Given below is one TCR beta chain in context. Its specificity is unknown. The data belong to a study of blood T cells in healthy people across ages. Study-level results: The donors' CMV status was not determined, possibly confounding changes in expanded clonotypes.

This CDR3 is 13 amino acids long. Deletions cut 6 bases from V and 12 bases from J, with 20 bases between. Germline assignment: CDR1 DFQATT and CDR2 SNEGSKA (reference sequence). Sample-barcoded 5' priming and a J-beta primer mix drove a second PCR of 7 to 11 cycles. Every cDNA molecule bore a tag from a template-switch adaptor containing 12 random nucleotides. Each sample yielded at least 3 million CDR3-containing paired-end reads. TCRdb independently ran MiXCR on the 5' RACE reads; one entry per CDR3 protein. The sample holds 650,000 to 950,000 distinct CDR3 sequences, more than 40% seen once. Sequencing used blood. This TCR derives from a man in his fifties or sixties in good health. This rearrangement joins TRBV20-1 to TRBJ1-4; TRBD1 is a possible D gene (6 bases). CDR3 residues: CSALSTDRQELFF. CDR3 in DNA: TGCAGTGCCTTGAGTACCGACAGACAGGAACTGTTTTTT.